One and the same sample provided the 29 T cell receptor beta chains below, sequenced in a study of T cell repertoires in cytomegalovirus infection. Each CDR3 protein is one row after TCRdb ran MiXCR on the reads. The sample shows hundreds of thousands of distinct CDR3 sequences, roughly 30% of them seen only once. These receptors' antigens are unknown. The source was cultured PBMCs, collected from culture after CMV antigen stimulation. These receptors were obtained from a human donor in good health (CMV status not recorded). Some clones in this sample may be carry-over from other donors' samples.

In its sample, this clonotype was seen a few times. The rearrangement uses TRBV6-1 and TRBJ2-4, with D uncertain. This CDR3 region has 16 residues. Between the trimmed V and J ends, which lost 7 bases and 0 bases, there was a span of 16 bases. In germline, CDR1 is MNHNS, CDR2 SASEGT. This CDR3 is CASNPVFTLAKNIQYF. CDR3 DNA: TGTGCCAGCAACCCCGTCTTTACTCTAGCCAAAAACATTCAGTACTTC.

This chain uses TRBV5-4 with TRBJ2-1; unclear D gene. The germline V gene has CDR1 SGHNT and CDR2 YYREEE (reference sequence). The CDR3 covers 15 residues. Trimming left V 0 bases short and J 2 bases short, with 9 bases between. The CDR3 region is CASSLEAVPYNEQFF. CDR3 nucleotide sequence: TGTGCCAGCAGCTTGGAGGCGGTACCCTACAATGAGCAGTTCTTC.

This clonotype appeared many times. As DNA, the CDR3 is TGTGCCAGCAGCTCAAGAGCCTTAGCGGGAGGGACCCAGTACTTC. It codes for CASSSRALAGGTQYF. V usage is TRBV7-2 and J usage is TRBJ2-5, with 10 bases identical to TRBD2. The CDR3 length is 15 residues. V gave up 4 bases and J gave up 7 bases; unmatched junction bases: 9. Per the germline V gene, CDR1 is SGHTA and CDR2 is FQGNSA.

CDR3 coding DNA: TGTGCCAGCAGCCTAGGGGTCAAGTACGGCTACACCTTC. This translates into CASSLGVKYGYTF. The chain couples TRBV12-3 or TRBV12-4 to TRBJ1-2; maybe TRBD1 (5 bases). This CDR3 region has 13 residues. Trimming left V 6 bases short and J 8 bases short, with 16 bases between.

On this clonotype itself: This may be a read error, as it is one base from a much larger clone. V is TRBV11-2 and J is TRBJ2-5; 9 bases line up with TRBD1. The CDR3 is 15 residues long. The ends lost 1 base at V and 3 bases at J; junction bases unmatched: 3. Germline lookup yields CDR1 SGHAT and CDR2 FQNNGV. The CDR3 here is CASSLAGTGKETQYF. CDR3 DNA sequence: TGTGCCAGCAGCTTAGCTGGGACAGGGAAAGAGACCCAGTACTTC.

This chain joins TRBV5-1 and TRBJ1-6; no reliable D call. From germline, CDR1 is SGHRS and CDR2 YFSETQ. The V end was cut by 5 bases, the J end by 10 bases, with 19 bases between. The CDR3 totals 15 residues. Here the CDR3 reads CASRRIGFQRSPLHF. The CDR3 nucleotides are TGCGCCAGCAGGCGAATTGGGTTCCAGCGCTCACCCCTCCACTTT.

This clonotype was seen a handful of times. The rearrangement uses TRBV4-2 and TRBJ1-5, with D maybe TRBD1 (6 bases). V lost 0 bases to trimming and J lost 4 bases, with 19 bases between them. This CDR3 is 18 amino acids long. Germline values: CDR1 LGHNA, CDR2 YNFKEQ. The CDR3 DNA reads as TGTGCCAGCAGCCAAGAGCCGTACCACGGACAGCTTAATCAGCCCCAGCATTTT. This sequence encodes CASSQEPYHGQLNQPQHF.

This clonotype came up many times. In DNA, the CDR3 is TGTGCCAGCAGCCCGAGGGACAGAAAATACGGGGAGCTGTTTTTT. Encoded protein: CASSPRDRKYGELFF. The chain combines TRBV7-2 with TRBJ2-2; 7 bases are shared with TRBD1. Germline loops: CDR1 SGHTA, CDR2 FQGNSA. This CDR3 comprises 15 residues. Trimming removed 5 bases from V and 7 bases from J; junction bases left unmatched: 10.

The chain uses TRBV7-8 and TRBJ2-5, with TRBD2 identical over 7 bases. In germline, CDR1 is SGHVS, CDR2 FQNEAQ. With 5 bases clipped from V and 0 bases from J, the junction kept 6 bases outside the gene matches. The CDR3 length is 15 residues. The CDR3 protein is CASSQAGLHQETQYF. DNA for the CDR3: TGTGCCAGCAGCCAAGCGGGGTTACACCAAGAGACCCAGTACTTC.

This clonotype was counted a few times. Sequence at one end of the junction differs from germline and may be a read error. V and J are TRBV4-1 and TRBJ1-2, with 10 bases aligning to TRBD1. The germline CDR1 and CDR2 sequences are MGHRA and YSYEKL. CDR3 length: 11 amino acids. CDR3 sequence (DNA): TGCGCCAGCCGGGGACAGGGGTCCTCCGAGTTC. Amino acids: CASRGQGSSEF.

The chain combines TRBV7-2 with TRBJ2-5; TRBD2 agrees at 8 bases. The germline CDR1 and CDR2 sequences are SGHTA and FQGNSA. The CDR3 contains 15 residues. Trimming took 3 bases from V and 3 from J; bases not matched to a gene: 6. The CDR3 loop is CTSSFGAGGKETQYF. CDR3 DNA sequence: TGTACCAGCAGCTTTGGCGCGGGGGGAAAAGAGACCCAGTACTTC.

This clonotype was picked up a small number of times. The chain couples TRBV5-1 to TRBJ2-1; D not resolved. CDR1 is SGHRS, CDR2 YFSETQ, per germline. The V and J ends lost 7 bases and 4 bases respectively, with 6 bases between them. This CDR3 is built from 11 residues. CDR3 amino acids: CASAKYNEQFF. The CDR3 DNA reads TGCGCCAGCGCAAAGTACAATGAGCAGTTCTTC.

This CDR3 is CSAPPGGSIADTQYF. CDR3 bases: TGCAGTGCCCCCCCGGGCGGGAGTATAGCAGATACGCAGTATTTT. This chain links TRBV20-1 with TRBJ2-3; 7 bases map to TRBD2. Germline CDR1 DFQATT, CDR2 SNEGSKA (reference sequence). V shed 6 bases and J 4 bases; nucleotides not matched to a gene: 13. The CDR3 spans 15 residues.

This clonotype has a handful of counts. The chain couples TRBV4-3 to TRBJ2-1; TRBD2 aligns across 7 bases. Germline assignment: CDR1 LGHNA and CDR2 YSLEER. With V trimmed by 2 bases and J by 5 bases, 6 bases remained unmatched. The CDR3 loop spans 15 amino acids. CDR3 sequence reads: CASSQTRERHNEQFF. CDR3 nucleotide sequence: TGCGCCAGCAGCCAAACGCGGGAGAGGCACAATGAGCAGTTCTTC.

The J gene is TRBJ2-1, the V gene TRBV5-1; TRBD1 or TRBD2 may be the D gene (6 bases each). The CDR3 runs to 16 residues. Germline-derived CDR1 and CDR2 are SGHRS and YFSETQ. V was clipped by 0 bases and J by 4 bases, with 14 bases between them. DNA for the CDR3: TGCGCCAGCAGCTTGGTAGGGGGGACATCTTACAATGAGCAGTTCTTC. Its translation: CASSLVGGTSYNEQFF.

CDR3 DNA: TGCAGTGCCAAAAGACAGGGCGAGACAGATACGCAGTATTTT. This gives the protein CSAKRQGETDTQYF. The chain links TRBV20-1 to TRBJ2-3; 7 bases line up with TRBD1. This CDR3 is 14 amino acids long. With 6 bases clipped from V and 3 bases from J, the junction kept 9 bases outside the gene matches. Germline loops: CDR1 DFQATT, CDR2 SNEGSKA (reference sequence).

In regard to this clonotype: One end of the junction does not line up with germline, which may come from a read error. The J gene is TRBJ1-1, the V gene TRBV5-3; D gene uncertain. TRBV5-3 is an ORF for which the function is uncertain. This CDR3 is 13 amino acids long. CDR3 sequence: CASSSGIGTEAFF. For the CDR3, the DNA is TGTGCCAGCAGCTCGGGAATCGGCACTGAAGCTTTCTTT.

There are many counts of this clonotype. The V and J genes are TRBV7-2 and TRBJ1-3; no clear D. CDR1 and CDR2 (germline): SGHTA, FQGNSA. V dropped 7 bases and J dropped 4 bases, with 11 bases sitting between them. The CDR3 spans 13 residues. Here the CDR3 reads CASILGFGNTIYF. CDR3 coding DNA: TGTGCCAGCATCCTAGGGTTCGGAAACACCATATATTTT. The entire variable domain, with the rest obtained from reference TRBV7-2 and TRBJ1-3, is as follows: GAGVSQSPSNKVTEKGKDVELRCDPISGHTALYWYRQSLGQGLEFLIYFQGNSAPDKSGLPSDRFSAERTGGSVSTLTIQRTQQEDSAVYLCASILGFGNTIYFGEGSWLTVV.

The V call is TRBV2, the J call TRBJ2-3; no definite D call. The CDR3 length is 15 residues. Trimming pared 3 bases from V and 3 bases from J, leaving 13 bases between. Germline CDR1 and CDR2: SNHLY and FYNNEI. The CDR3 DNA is TGTGCCAGCAGTGATCAGCGATTGGGGACAGATACGCAGTATTTT. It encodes CASSDQRLGTDTQYF.

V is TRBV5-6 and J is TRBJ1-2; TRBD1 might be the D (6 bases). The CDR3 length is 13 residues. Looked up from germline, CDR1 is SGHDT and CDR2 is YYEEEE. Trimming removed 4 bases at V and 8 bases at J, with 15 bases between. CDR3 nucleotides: TGTGCCAGCAGCCTCGCGGGACACCAAGGCTACACCTTC. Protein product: CASSLAGHQGYTF.

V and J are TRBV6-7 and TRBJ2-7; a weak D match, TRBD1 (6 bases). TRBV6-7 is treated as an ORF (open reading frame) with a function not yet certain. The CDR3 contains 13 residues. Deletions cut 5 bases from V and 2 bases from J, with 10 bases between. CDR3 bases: TGTGCCAGCAGTAGGGGGATTCCCTACGAGCAGTACTTC. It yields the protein CASSRGIPYEQYF.

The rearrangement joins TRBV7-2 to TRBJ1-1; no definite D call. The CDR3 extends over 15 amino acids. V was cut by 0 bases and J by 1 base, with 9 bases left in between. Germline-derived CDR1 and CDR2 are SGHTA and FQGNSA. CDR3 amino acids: CASSLASWGNTEAFF. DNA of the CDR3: TGTGCCAGCAGCTTAGCGTCTTGGGGGAACACTGAAGCTTTCTTT.

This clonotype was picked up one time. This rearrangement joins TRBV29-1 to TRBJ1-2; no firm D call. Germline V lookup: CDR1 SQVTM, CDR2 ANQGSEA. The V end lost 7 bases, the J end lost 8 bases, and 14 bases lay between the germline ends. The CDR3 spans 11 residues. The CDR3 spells CSAWTGGGYTF. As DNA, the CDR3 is TGCAGCGCCTGGACCGGAGGGGGCTACACCTTC. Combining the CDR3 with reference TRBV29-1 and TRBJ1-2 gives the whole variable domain SAVISQKPSRDICQRGTSLTIQCQVDSQVTMMFWYRQQPGQSLTLIATANQGSEATYESGFVIDKFPISRPNLTFSTLTVSNMSPEDSSIYLCSAWTGGGYTFGSGTRLTVV.

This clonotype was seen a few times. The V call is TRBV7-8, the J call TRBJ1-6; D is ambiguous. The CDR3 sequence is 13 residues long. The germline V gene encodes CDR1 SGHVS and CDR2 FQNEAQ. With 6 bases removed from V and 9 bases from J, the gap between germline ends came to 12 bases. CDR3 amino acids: CASRIGKTSPLHF. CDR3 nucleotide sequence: TGTGCCAGCAGAATTGGGAAGACTTCACCCCTCCACTTT.

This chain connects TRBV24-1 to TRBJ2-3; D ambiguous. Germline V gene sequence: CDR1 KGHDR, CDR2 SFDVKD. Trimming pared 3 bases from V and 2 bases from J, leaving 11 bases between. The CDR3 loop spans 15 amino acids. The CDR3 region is CATSDPTTPTDTQYF. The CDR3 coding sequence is TGTGCCACCAGTGATCCCACGACTCCCACAGATACGCAGTATTTT.

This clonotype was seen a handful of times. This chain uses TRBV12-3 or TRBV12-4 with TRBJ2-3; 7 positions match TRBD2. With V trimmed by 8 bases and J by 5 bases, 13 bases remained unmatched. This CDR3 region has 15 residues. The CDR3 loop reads CASRRSGGGRDTQYF. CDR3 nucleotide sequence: TGTGCCAGCCGACGGTCGGGTGGCGGGAGAGATACGCAGTATTTT.

CDR3 nucleotide sequence: TGTGCCAGCAGTACAACAGGGAGGGGGAACACTGAAGCTTTCTTT. It codes for CASSTTGRGNTEAFF. The chain combines TRBV6-1 with TRBJ1-1; tentatively, D is TRBD1 (6 bases). The germline V and J ends were trimmed by 5 bases and 1 base, with 14 bases remaining between them. CDR1 MNHNS and CDR2 SASEGT come from the germline V gene. CDR3 size: 15 residues.

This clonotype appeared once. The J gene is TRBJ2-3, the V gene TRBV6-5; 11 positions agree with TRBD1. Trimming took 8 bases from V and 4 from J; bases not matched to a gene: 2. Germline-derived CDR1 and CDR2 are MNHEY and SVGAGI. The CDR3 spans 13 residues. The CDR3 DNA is TGTGCCAGCCGGACAGGGGGCCCAGATACGCAGTATTTT. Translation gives CASRTGGPDTQYF.

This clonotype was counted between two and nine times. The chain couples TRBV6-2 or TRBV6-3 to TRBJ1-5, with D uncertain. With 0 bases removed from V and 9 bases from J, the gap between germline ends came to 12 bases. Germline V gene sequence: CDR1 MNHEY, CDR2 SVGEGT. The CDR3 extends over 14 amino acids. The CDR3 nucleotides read TGTGCCAGCAGTTACTCGATCCTAGGAGGGCCCCAGCATTTT. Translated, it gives CASSYSILGGPQHF.